The entry that follows covers one TCR beta chain sequence. Antigen: not known. Following autologous stem cell transplantation, relapse occurred in every patient, and exposure to brentuximab vedotin varied. Patients had relapsed/refractory classical Hodgkin lymphoma with complete response, partial response or progressive disease as best response. These data come from a study of PD-1 blockade in classical Hodgkin lymphoma. Libraries were prepared by immunoSEQ multiplex PCR; TCRdb keeps only in-frame clonotypes and omits some of them. The sample lists approximately 21,000 clones; 68% were seen once. The CDR3 runs 14 residues. V gave up 4 bases and J gave up 4 bases, with 13 bases separating them. The germline V gene encodes CDR1 MNHEY and CDR2 SVGAGI. Regarding the study as a whole: Complete responders' diversity at baseline resembled that of newly diagnosed patients. Baseline TCR diversity was reportedly lower in newly diagnosed patients than in healthy donors. It was reported as lower still in relapsed/refractory patients. The authors have not defined what causes the repertoire differences, possibly disease activity or prior therapy.

This sequence joins TRBV6-5 and TRBJ1-2; D unresolved. The receptor was derived from a human donor with classical Hodgkin lymphoma. The specimen was peripheral blood mononuclear cells (PBMCs), collected at baseline. The CDR3 nucleotides are TGTGCCAGCAGTTCAGGTATCCGTAGCTATGGCTACACCTTC. Translating it yields CASSSGIRSYGYTF.